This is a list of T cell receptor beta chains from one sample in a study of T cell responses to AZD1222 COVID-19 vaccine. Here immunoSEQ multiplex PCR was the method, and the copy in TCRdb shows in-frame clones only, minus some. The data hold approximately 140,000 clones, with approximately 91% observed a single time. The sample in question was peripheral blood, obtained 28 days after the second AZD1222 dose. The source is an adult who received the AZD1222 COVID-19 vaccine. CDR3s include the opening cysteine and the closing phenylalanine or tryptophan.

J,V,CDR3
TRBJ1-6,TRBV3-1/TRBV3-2,CASSHYGSGEESPLHF
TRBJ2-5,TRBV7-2,CASSSLTEQETQYF
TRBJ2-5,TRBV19,CASSRAGDSLPRGETQYF
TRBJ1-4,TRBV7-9,CAGQGAEFEKLFF
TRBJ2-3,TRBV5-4,CASSLDGFSGEDTQYF
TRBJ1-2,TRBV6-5,CASKLSAPPYYGYTF
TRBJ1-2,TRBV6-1,CASSGPVGDRFYGYTF
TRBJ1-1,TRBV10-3,CAISLQGFLTEAFF
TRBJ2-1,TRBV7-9,CASSQEGLAVYNEQFF
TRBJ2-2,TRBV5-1,CASSPRGRDTGELFF
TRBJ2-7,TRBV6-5,CASSLRGTGVEQYF
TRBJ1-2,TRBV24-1,CATSEGTETYGYTF